Listed here are 8 T cell receptor beta chains from one sample, sequenced in a study of T cells after posttransplantation cyclophosphamide. TCRdb keeps only in-frame clones here, not all; method: immunoSEQ multiplex PCR. The data show about 46,000 clones, around 94% seen once. Sequenced sample: PBMCs. The receptors were gathered from a woman between 50 and 59 years old in good health and a related stem cell transplant donor.

V gene TRBV11-3 combines with J gene TRBJ2-5; D gene unclear. CDR1 and CDR2 (germline): SGHNT, YENEEA. This CDR3 has 13 amino acids. Trimming shortened V by 3 bases and J by 1 base, and 6 bases separated the two germline ends. The CDR3 DNA sequence: TGTGCCAGCAGCTTGGGCGCCCAAGAGACCCAGTACTTC. Protein sequence: CASSLGAQETQYF. The variable domain in full, completed from reference TRBV11-3 and TRBJ2-5, reads EAGVVQSPRYKIIEKKQPVAFWCNPISGHNTLYWYLQNLGQGPELLIRYENEEAVDDSQLPKDRFSAERLKGVDSTLKIQPAELGDSAVYLCASSLGAQETQYFGPGTRLLVL.

The gene calls are TRBV27 and TRBJ1-4; no clear D gene. V was shortened by 10 bases and J by 3 bases, with 12 bases between the two germline ends. The V gene's germline CDR1 is MNHEY and CDR2 SMNVEV (reference sequence). This CDR3 is 13 amino acids long. The CDR3 protein is CATRRFSNEKLFF. CDR3 DNA sequence: TGTGCCACCCGCCGGTTCTCTAATGAAAAACTGTTTTTT.

The chain joins TRBV5-4 to TRBJ2-7; TRBD2 matches 8 bases. The trim removed 4 bases at V and 3 bases at J, leaving 6 bases unmatched. The CDR3 sequence is 14 residues long. Per the germline V gene, CDR1 is SGHNT and CDR2 is YYREEE (reference sequence). CDR3 region: CASSISGVNYEQYF. As DNA, the CDR3 is TGTGCCAGCAGCATTAGCGGGGTTAACTACGAGCAGTACTTC.

Only one count was recorded for this clone. CDR3 region: CASSTSAGALGTDTQYF. The CDR3 DNA follows: TGTGCCAGTAGTACCTCCGCAGGGGCCCTCGGCACAGATACGCAGTATTTT. The chain uses TRBV19 and TRBJ2-3, with D perhaps TRBD1 (6 bases). In germline, CDR1 is LNHDA, CDR2 SQIVND (reference sequence). The CDR3 length is 17 residues. The V and J ends lost 4 bases and 1 base respectively, with 18 bases between them. Full variable domain (remainder filled in from reference TRBV19 and TRBJ2-3): DGGITQSPKYLFRKEGQNVTLSCEQNLNHDAMYWYRQDPGQGLRLIYYSQIVNDFQKGDIAEGYSVSREKKESFPLTVTSAQKNPTAFYLCASSTSAGALGTDTQYFGPGTRLTVL.

The V call is TRBV2, the J call TRBJ2-4, with D unresolved. Germline V gene data show CDR1 as SNHLY and CDR2 as FYNNEI. The CDR3 totals 12 residues. Deletions cut 4 bases from V and 5 bases from J, with 6 bases between. CDR3 DNA sequence: TGTGCCAGCAGTGGCCGGGAAAACATTCAGTACTTC. It specifies CASSGRENIQYF.

V is TRBV19 and J is TRBJ1-2; the match to TRBD1 covers 10 bases. The CDR3 consists of 15 residues. Trimming took 0 bases from V and 6 from J; bases not matched to a gene: 4. The germline gives CDR1 LNHDA, CDR2 SQIVND (reference sequence). The CDR3 nucleotides are TGTGCCAGTAGTATAGACCCCGGGACAGGGGATGGCTACACCTTC. Translating gives CASSIDPGTGDGYTF.

The chain recombines TRBV5-1 with TRBJ2-3; 8 bases are a match to TRBD1. Trimming took 4 bases from V and 6 from J; bases not matched to a gene: 7. Germline CDR1 reads SGHRS; CDR2 reads YFSETQ. The CDR3 length is 14 residues. CDR3 protein: CASSQGQGLDTQYF. Written as DNA, the CDR3 is TGCGCCAGCAGCCAAGGACAGGGACTGGATACGCAGTATTTT.

The V and J genes are TRBV27 and TRBJ1-6; D may be TRBD1 (6 bases). There are 14 residues in the CDR3. The V and J ends lost 4 bases and 15 bases respectively, with 19 bases between them. CDR1 and CDR2 (germline): MNHEY, SMNVEV (reference sequence). The CDR3 region has the DNA TGTGCCAGCAGTTCAGGACAGCGTTGGGACGTCCTCCACTTT. Amino acids: CASSSGQRWDVLHF.